This is a list of T cell receptor beta chains from one sample in a study of T cell responses to AZD1222 COVID-19 vaccine. Profiling relied on immunoSEQ multiplex PCR, and the TCRdb table lists in-frame clones only, not all of them. The top ten clones hold 1% to 1.5% of a sample with roughly 160,000 clones, about 91% of them seen once. Sequenced here: peripheral blood, sampled 28 days after the second AZD1222 dose. The receptors stem from an adult who received the AZD1222 COVID-19 vaccine. The CDR3 runs from the conserved cysteine through the conserved F or W. D genes are given only for firm matches. A clone size is listed for some rows: how often the clone was seen (once, few, many), or a class if it is expanded.

>TRBD2|TRBV13|TRBJ2-1|-
TGTGCCAGCAGCCTTCCTGGGACTAAGGATGAGCAGTTCTTC
CASSLPGTKDEQFF
>-|TRBV19|TRBJ2-1|few
TGTGCCAGTAGTTACTTCAATGAGCAGTTCTTC
CASSYFNEQFF
>-|TRBV4-1|TRBJ1-5|-
TGCGCCAGCAGCCAAGATGCAATGAGGGGCCAGCCCCAGCATTTT
CASSQDAMRGQPQHF
>TRBD1|TRBV6-2/TRBV6-3|TRBJ1-1|-
TGTGCCAGCAGTTACCCCGGACAGGGCACTGAAGCTTTCTTT
CASSYPGQGTEAFF
>TRBD1|TRBV7-9|TRBJ1-4|-
TGTGCCAGCAGCTTAGATACAGGGGGTATTGAAAAACTGTTTTTT
CASSLDTGGIEKLFF
>TRBD1|TRBV25-1|TRBJ1-1|-
TGTGCCAGCAGTGTCATTGGACAGGTGGACACTGAAGCTTTCTTT
CASSVIGQVDTEAFF
>-|TRBV2|TRBJ1-5|-
TGTGCCAGCAGTGAAAGAGGGACTGCGCCCCAGCATTTT
CASSERGTAPQHF
>-|TRBV30|TRBJ2-7|-
TGTGCCTGGAGTCCGGGGGTGGGCGAGCAGTACTTC
CAWSPGVGEQYF
>-|TRBV6-2/TRBV6-3|TRBJ2-3|-
TGTGCCAGCAGTTACTCGGCCCCCATAGCTACCGCAGATACGCAGTATTTT
CASSYSAPIATADTQYF
>-|TRBV27|TRBJ2-7|-
TGTGCCAGCTCCGACGGGCCCTACGAGCAGTACTTC
CASSDGPYEQYF
>-|TRBV4-1|TRBJ1-6|-
TGCGCCAGCAGCCGGTTCGGGTCCGAAAATTCACCCCTCCACTTT
CASSRFGSENSPLHF
>-|TRBV18|TRBJ1-2|-
TGTGCCAGCTCACCAGGGAACAGGCCTAACTATGGCTACACCTTC
CASSPGNRPNYGYTF
>-|TRBV2|TRBJ2-5|-
TGTGCCAGCAACGACAATTACCAAGAGACCCAGTACTTC
CASNDNYQETQYF
>TRBD1|TRBV7-8|TRBJ1-6|-
TGTGCCAGCAGCTACCGAAGGGACAGCCATAATTCACCCCTCCACTTT
CASSYRRDSHNSPLHF
>-|TRBV5-1|TRBJ2-7|-
TGCGCCAGCAGCTCCACCTACGAGCAGTACTTC
CASSSTYEQYF
>-|TRBV28|TRBJ2-5|-
TGTGCCAGCAGTTTAAGTGGGGGGCGGCAAGAGACCCAGTACTTC
CASSLSGGRQETQYF
>-|TRBV11-2|TRBJ2-5|-
TGTGCCAGCAGCCGAGCGGACCAAGAGACCCAGTACTTC
CASSRADQETQYF
>-|TRBV5-5|TRBJ2-3|once
TGTGCCAGCAGCGGAGAAGTGGGGTTATCGACAGATACGCAGTATTTT
CASSGEVGLSTDTQYF
>-|TRBV2|TRBJ1-1|-
TGTGCCAGCAGTGGTGTGGGGGACACTGAAGCTTTCTTT
CASSGVGDTEAFF
>TRBD2|TRBV19|TRBJ2-7|-
TGTGCCAGTAGTCAAACTAGCGGGAGGGCCTCCTACGAGCAGTACTTC
CASSQTSGRASYEQYF
>-|TRBV7-6|TRBJ1-2|-
TGTGCCAGCAGCGCCGGATCTACATTTGGGGTTGGCTACACCTTC
CASSAGSTFGVGYTF
>-|TRBV9|TRBJ1-6|-
TGTGCCAGCAGCATTGGACCCCGGAATTCACCCCTCCACTTT
CASSIGPRNSPLHF
>-|TRBV20-1|TRBJ2-5|-
TGCAGTGTCAACCGGGAAGAGACCCAGTACTTC
CSVNREETQYF
>-|TRBV30|TRBJ1-2|-
TGTGCCTGGAGTGTACTGCCTTATGGCTACACCTTC
CAWSVLPYGYTF
>-|TRBV2|TRBJ2-2|-
TGTGCCAGCAGTGATCTAGCCGTAACCGGGGAGCTGTTTTTT
CASSDLAVTGELFF
>TRBD1|TRBV28|TRBJ1-3|once
TGTGCCAGCAGTACGCACAGGGGGGGCTTCTCTGGAAACACCATATATTTT
CASSTHRGGFSGNTIYF
>TRBD2|TRBV19|TRBJ2-1|-
TGTGCCAGTAGCCCTCCGGGGGGGGAGGTCTACAATGAGCAGTTCTTC
CASSPPGGEVYNEQFF
>-|TRBV7-2|TRBJ2-1|-
TGTGCCAGCAGCTCCCGGGACTTACTGTCCTACAATGAGCAGTTCTTC
CASSSRDLLSYNEQFF
>-|TRBV28|TRBJ2-3|-
TGTGCCAGCAGTTTATTGGGGGAGGGGGGCACAGATACGCAGTATTTT
CASSLLGEGGTDTQYF
>-|TRBV7-2|TRBJ2-1|-
TGTGCCAGCAGCTTAGGCGGATCCGTTAGAAATGAGCAGTTCTTC
CASSLGGSVRNEQFF
>-|TRBV18|TRBJ2-2|few
TGTGCCAGCTCAGGAGGGAACACCGGGGAGCTGTTTTTT
CASSGGNTGELFF
>-|TRBV7-2|TRBJ2-1|-
TGTGCCAGCAGCTTAGTACGGACTGTCAATGAGCAGTTCTTC
CASSLVRTVNEQFF
>-|TRBV6-5|TRBJ1-1|-
TGTGCCAGCAGACAGGACACTGAAGCTTTCTTT
CASRQDTEAFF
>-|TRBV7-9|TRBJ1-4|-
TGTGCCAGCAGCCCCCAGCAGGGTACTATAACTAATGAAAAACTGTTTTTT
CASSPQQGTITNEKLFF
>-|TRBV21-1|TRBJ2-1|-
TGTGCCAGCACACAAGGTTGGGACAGGGGGTTATACAATGAGCAGTTCTTC
CASTQGWDRGLYNEQFF
>-|TRBV2|TRBJ2-7|-
TGTGCCAGCAGTACACAGGGTTACGAGCAGTACTTC
CASSTQGYEQYF
>-|TRBV27|TRBJ2-2|-
TGTGCCAGCAGTGTCCTAGGCACCGGGGAGCTGTTTTTT
CASSVLGTGELFF
>-|TRBV24-1|TRBJ1-1|-
TGTGCCACCAGTGGTGGGGGTACTGAAGCTTTCTTT
CATSGGGTEAFF
>-|TRBV4-1|TRBJ1-2|-
TGCGCCAGCAGCCAAGGAGTGATTAACTATGGCTACACCTTC
CASSQGVINYGYTF
>-|TRBV24-1|TRBJ2-1|-
TGTGCCACCAGTGATTTGGCCAAAAGCGATGAGCAGTTCTTC
CATSDLAKSDEQFF
>-|TRBV7-8|TRBJ1-2|-
TGTGCCAGCAGCTTAAAGTCGGCTTCCGGGGGGCAGGGCTATGGCTACACCTTC
CASSLKSASGGQGYGYTF
>TRBD1|TRBV2|TRBJ1-2|-
TGTGCCAGCAGTGAAGCGCTCCCAAGGGGCGGACAGGGTTATGGCTACACCTTC
CASSEALPRGGQGYGYTF
>TRBD1|TRBV27|TRBJ1-1|-
TGTGCCAGCAGTTCGGACAGGGGTTGGACTGAAGCTTTCTTT
CASSSDRGWTEAFF